These T cell receptor beta chains were read from a single sample in a study of T-cell memory formation after mild COVID-19. TCRdb analysed the 5' RACE reads with MiXCR anew, one entry per CDR3 protein. The table records 300,000 to 350,000 distinct CDR3 sequences, 12% to 15% of them present only once. The sequenced sample consisted of PBMCs or a T cell subset sorted from them (not recorded which). These receptor sequences come from a man aged 18 to 30 who had mild COVID-19 (a few samples of this study predate the infection). Cell type and time point are not known. Each CDR3 is given with its conserved first and last residue. The D gene is left open where the match is weak. The size entry is marked missing in some rows and otherwise reads once, few, many or a size class.

J	V	D	size	DNA	CDR3
TRBJ1-2	TRBV11-2	NA	few	TGTGCCAGCAGCTTAGGAGGCGGTGCAGGGATAATCTATGGCTACACCTTC	CASSLGGGAGIIYGYTF
TRBJ2-5	TRBV20-1	TRBD2	few	TGCAGTACCTATGGACTAGCGGGCCAAGAGACCCAGTACTTC	CSTYGLAGQETQYF
TRBJ1-1	TRBV29-1	NA	many	TGCAGCGTTCTGGCGGAGGTCGGCGGCACTGAAGCTTTCTTT	CSVLAEVGGTEAFF
TRBJ2-5	TRBV12-3/TRBV12-4	NA	many	TGTGCCAGCAGTTTAGAGAAGACCCAGTACTTC	CASSLEKTQYF
TRBJ2-1	TRBV9	TRBD1	NA	TGTGCCAGCAGCGCCCGGACAGGATACAATGAGCAGTTCTTC	CASSARTGYNEQFF
TRBJ1-5	TRBV6-5	NA	NA	TGTGCCAGCAGTTATGGCTTCGGGCAGCCCCAGCATTTT	CASSYGFGQPQHF
TRBJ2-1	TRBV12-3/TRBV12-4	NA	many	TGTGCCAGCAGTTTCGGCTACCACTACAATATTGAGCAGTTCTTC	CASSFGYHYNIEQFF
TRBJ2-5	TRBV21-1	NA	few	TGTGCCACCAAACGGGCCCCCGGAGGGGAGACCCAGTACTTC	CATKRAPGGETQYF
TRBJ1-2	TRBV6-2/TRBV6-3	NA	few	TGTGCCAGCAGATGGCTCAGGGAGGGGAACTATGGCTACACCTTC	CASRWLREGNYGYTF
TRBJ1-1	TRBV29-1	NA	NA	TGCAGCGTTCATCTACAGGGTCGGCATCGCACTGAAGCTTTCTTT	CSVHLQGRHRTEAFF
TRBJ2-1	TRBV7-9	NA	NA	TGTGCCAGCAGCCGAGGGCCGAATGAGCAGTTCTTC	CASSRGPNEQFF
TRBJ1-1	TRBV18	NA	many	TGTGCCAGCTCACCATGGAACACTGAAGCTTTCTTT	CASSPWNTEAFF
TRBJ1-2	TRBV7-2	NA	many	TGTGCCAGCAGCTTAGAGGGTCGGAGCGGCTACACCTTC	CASSLEGRSGYTF
TRBJ2-3	TRBV27	TRBD2	NA	TGTGCCAGCAGTTTTACTAGCGGGGGCTCTGCAGATACGCAGTATTTT	CASSFTSGGSADTQYF
TRBJ2-3	TRBV6-2/TRBV6-3	NA	NA	TGTGCCAGCAGCCCCGGACCGGGTATGAATACGCAGTATTTT	CASSPGPGMNTQYF
TRBJ1-4	TRBV6-1	NA	few	TGTGCCAGCAGTGTGGACCCTAATGAAAAACTGTTTTTT	CASSVDPNEKLFF
TRBJ2-5	TRBV6-1	TRBD2	NA	TGTGCCAGCAAATGGGGTCTAGCGGGGGGGCCAGAGACCCAGTACTTC	CASKWGLAGGPETQYF
TRBJ1-1	TRBV11-1	TRBD1	many	TGTGCCAGCAGCCGACAGGGGGGCGCTGAAGCTTTCTTT	CASSRQGGAEAFF
TRBJ2-7	TRBV20-1	NA	many	TGCAGTGCTCCCCGTCCGACTGGGCAGTACTTC	CSAPRPTGQYF
TRBJ1-3	TRBV5-1	NA	few	TGCGCCAGCAGCGCCGGTCTCTCTGGAAACACCATATATTTT	CASSAGLSGNTIYF
TRBJ2-3	TRBV7-2	TRBD2	NA	TGTGCCAGCAGCTTAGGTCGACTAGCCCCCGCAGATACGCAGTATTTT	CASSLGRLAPADTQYF
TRBJ1-1	TRBV7-9	NA	few	TGTGCCAGCAGCCCCGATGGCCGGGATGAAGCTTTCTTT	CASSPDGRDEAFF
TRBJ2-7	TRBV29-1	TRBD1	few	TGCAGCGTTGGATGGGACAGGGGGAACGAGCAGTACTTC	CSVGWDRGNEQYF
TRBJ2-1	TRBV4-3	NA	NA	TGCGCCAGCAGCCAAGGGCCTGGCTCCTACAATGAGCAGTTCTTC	CASSQGPGSYNEQFF
TRBJ2-1	TRBV5-1	TRBD1	NA	TGCGCCAGCAGCCCTACGGGACAGGGGGCCTTTGAGCAGTTCTTC	CASSPTGQGAFEQFF
TRBJ1-1	TRBV15	TRBD1	few	TGTGCCATCCGGACAGGGATGAACACTGAAGCTTTCTTT	CAIRTGMNTEAFF
TRBJ1-6	TRBV27	NA	NA	TGTGCCAGCAATACAGCGGGGACAACCTCTTCACCCCTCCACTTT	CASNTAGTTSSPLHF
TRBJ2-5	TRBV5-1	TRBD2	few	TGCGCCAGCAGACGACTAGCGCTCCAAGAGACCCAGTACTTC	CASRRLALQETQYF
TRBJ2-5	TRBV11-1	NA	NA	TGTGCCAGCAGCTTAGACTCAGTAGAGACCCAGTACTTC	CASSLDSVETQYF
TRBJ2-7	TRBV7-6	NA	many	TGTGCCAGCAGCCTCTTGACAAGAGCTAACGAGCAGTACTTC	CASSLLTRANEQYF
TRBJ2-1	TRBV4-2	NA	NA	TGTGCCAGCAGCCAAGATGGCCCCCTCAGCTCCTACAATGAGCAGTTCTTC	CASSQDGPLSSYNEQFF
TRBJ2-5	TRBV7-9	NA	few	TGTGCCAGCAGCTTAGTGGCTAGCAGAGAGACCCAGTACTTC	CASSLVASRETQYF
TRBJ2-5	TRBV9	NA	few	TGTGCCAGCAGTAAGAGTGGGCAGGCGACGCAAGAGACCCAGTACTTC	CASSKSGQATQETQYF
TRBJ2-1	TRBV20-1	TRBD2	few	TGCAGTGCTAGAGATATAGCGGGGGGCCTCAAGCAGTTCTTC	CSARDIAGGLKQFF
TRBJ2-3	TRBV5-4	NA	NA	TGTGCCAGCAGCTTCCAGAGTACAGATACGCAGTATTTT	CASSFQSTDTQYF
TRBJ1-6	TRBV10-3	TRBD1	few	TGTGCCATCAGGGATACTGACAGGGGGGAGGCCAGGAATTCACCCCTCCACTTT	CAIRDTDRGEARNSPLHF
TRBJ1-1	TRBV3-1	NA	NA	TGTGCCAGCAGCCAAGAGCGGGGTCCTGAAGCTTTCTTT	CASSQERGPEAFF
TRBJ1-2	TRBV2	NA	few	TGTGCCAGCAGTGAAAAGGCCTTCGACGGCTACACCTTC	CASSEKAFDGYTF
TRBJ1-1	TRBV6-2/TRBV6-3	NA	NA	TGTGCCAGCAGTGGAACAGGCCGGTTGGCTTTCTTT	CASSGTGRLAFF
TRBJ2-3	TRBV5-1	TRBD2	many	TGCGCCAGCAGCTTGGGAGCCAGCGGGGGAGATACGCAGTATTTT	CASSLGASGGDTQYF
TRBJ2-5	TRBV19	TRBD2	NA	TGTGCCAGTACCCCGGGAGGGCGGGGCGAGACCCAGTACTTC	CASTPGGRGETQYF
TRBJ2-1	TRBV11-2	NA	many	TGTGCCAGCAGCTTACCCGGTTACAATGAGCAGTTCTTC	CASSLPGYNEQFF
TRBJ2-3	TRBV20-1	TRBD1	NA	TGCAGTGCTAGAACGGCAGGGGGCCTAGATACGCAGTATTTT	CSARTAGGLDTQYF
TRBJ2-3	TRBV28	NA	NA	TGTGCCAGCAGTCCGGGGGCCGTAGATACGCAGTATTTT	CASSPGAVDTQYF
TRBJ1-4	TRBV12-3/TRBV12-4	NA	NA	TGTGCCAGCAGTTTCGGGGCGACGGGCGAAAAACTGTTTTTT	CASSFGATGEKLFF